One and the same sample provided the 20 T cell receptor beta chains below, sequenced in a study of blood T cell repertoires in COVID-19 (dated by TCRdb to between 2020 and 2021). Library preparation used the immunoSEQ multiplex PCR assay. Sourced from immuneACCESS, this table was stored by TCRdb with only in-frame sequences that have V and J called. A share of the clones is absent; for the studies checked, an unresolved V gene accounts for under half, and the remainder has no known explanation. The sample contains about 68,000 clones, about three quarters of them found a single time. The ten largest clones take up under 30% of the sample. Material for sequencing was peripheral blood. The receptor set was obtained from a human donor in a cohort sampled during active COVID-19.

V is TRBV6-6 and J is TRBJ1-2, with 8 nucleotides matching TRBD1. Looked up from germline, CDR1 is MNHNY and CDR2 is SVGAGI (reference sequence). CDR3 length: 12 residues. The V segment lost 5 bases and the J segment 7 bases; nucleotides outside the gene matches: 3. As DNA, the CDR3 is TGTGCCAGCAGTCTACAGGGGGTTGGCTACACCTTC. Its translation: CASSLQGVGYTF.

The chain is built from TRBV10-1 and TRBJ1-5; D remains unclear. The CDR3 is made up of 15 amino acids. Germline V lookup: CDR1 WNHNN, CDR2 SYGVQD (reference sequence). V was cut by 2 bases and J by 2 bases, with 10 bases left in between. In DNA form, the CDR3 reads TGCGCCAGCAGTGAGACAGACCCCCGCAATCAGCCCCAGCATTTT. This sequence encodes CASSETDPRNQPQHF.

The DNA for the CDR3 is TGTGCCAGCTCCGACCAGGGGGCGGCTGGGGCCAACGTCCTGACTTTC. The encoded protein is CASSDQGAAGANVLTF. This rearrangement joins TRBV18 to TRBJ2-6; 8 bases agree with TRBD1. Germline V gene lookup returns CDR1 KGHSH and CDR2 LQKENI. The V segment lost 6 bases and the J segment 2 bases; nucleotides outside the gene matches: 6. CDR3 size: 16 residues.

This rearrangement joins TRBV18 to TRBJ2-7; 8 bases match TRBD1. The CDR3 runs to 15 residues. The germline V gene has CDR1 KGHSH and CDR2 LQKENI. V lost 3 bases, J lost 3 bases, and 7 bases stayed unmatched. CDR3 sequence: CASSPSGGLNYEQYF. The CDR3 DNA reads TGTGCCAGCTCACCTTCAGGGGGCCTAAACTACGAGCAGTACTTC.

J is TRBJ2-1 and V is TRBV11-3; 10 bases match TRBD2. J gave up 0 bases and V 4 bases, and 9 bases lay outside the gene matches. The germline V gene encodes CDR1 SGHNT and CDR2 YENEEA. This CDR3 comprises 18 residues. CDR3 coding DNA: TGTGCCAGCAGCTCCCGCGCTAGCGGGGGAAGCTCCTACAATGAGCAGTTCTTC. Translating gives CASSSRASGGSSYNEQFF. Full variable domain (outside the CDR3, taken from reference TRBV11-3 and TRBJ2-1): EAGVVQSPRYKIIEKKQPVAFWCNPISGHNTLYWYLQNLGQGPELLIRYENEEAVDDSQLPKDRFSAERLKGVDSTLKIQPAELGDSAVYLCASSSRASGGSSYNEQFFGPGTRLTVL.

This sequence joins TRBV29-1 and TRBJ2-1, with TRBD2 matching over 10 bases. CDR1 and CDR2 (germline): SQVTM, ANQGSEA. There are 22 residues in the CDR3. V lost 1 base and J lost 2; bases outside the gene matches: 23. The CDR3: CSVEVSPAGLRPSGSPYNEQFF. The CDR3 DNA reads as TGCAGCGTTGAAGTTTCTCCAGCGGGACTTCGCCCTAGCGGGAGTCCCTACAATGAGCAGTTCTTC.

The chain joins TRBV19 to TRBJ1-3, with D perhaps matching TRBD1 (6 bases). Looked up from germline, CDR1 is LNHDA and CDR2 is SQIVND (reference sequence). V lost 6 bases and J 0 bases, leaving 12 bases between the germline ends. CDR3 length: 15 residues. CDR3 region: CASRTDRNSGNTIYF. The CDR3 DNA reads TGTGCCAGTAGAACCGACAGGAACTCTGGAAACACCATATATTTT.

Concerning this clone: One junction end does not reproduce the germline sequence, and a read error may be involved. V usage is TRBV3-1 (or the pseudogene TRBV3-2) and J usage is TRBJ1-2; a possible D gene is TRBD1 (5 bases). The CDR3 sequence is 15 residues long. Germline loops: CDR1 LGHDT, CDR2 YNNKEL (reference sequence). The CDR3 reads CASSQRGLGNSGYTF. CDR3 nucleotide sequence: TGTGCCAGCAGCCAGAGGGGACTCGGGAACTCTGGCTACACCTTC.

The chain employs TRBV7-8 and TRBJ2-2, with TRBD1 identical over 10 bases. The CDR3 extends over 16 amino acids. The trim removed 5 bases at V and 6 bases at J, leaving 9 bases unmatched. Germline V lookup: CDR1 SGHVS, CDR2 FQNEAQ. This chain's CDR3 is CASSGRDRGYPGELFF. DNA of the CDR3: TGTGCCAGCAGCGGCCGGGACAGGGGATACCCCGGGGAGCTGTTTTTT.

There are a few counts of this clone. The DNA of the CDR3 is TGTGCCAGCAGTGAAGGGAGGAGTTCACCCCTCCACTTT. The encoded protein is CASSEGRSSPLHF. The gene calls are TRBV2 and TRBJ1-6; no firm D call. CDR1 SNHLY and CDR2 FYNNEI come from the germline V gene. The CDR3 has 13 amino acids. V was cut by 1 base and J by 9 bases, with 7 bases left in between.

This clone was seen repeatedly, ten times or more. The genes are TRBV6-1 and TRBJ1-2; D perhaps matches TRBD1 (5 bases). Germline-derived CDR1 and CDR2 are MNHNS and SASEGT. The V and J ends lost 1 base and 7 bases respectively, with 16 bases between them. The CDR3 runs to 15 residues. The CDR3 nucleotides are TGTGCCAGCAGTGAAGACTTCCAGGGTTCGGGTGGCTACACCTTC. This encodes CASSEDFQGSGGYTF.

V usage is TRBV7-2 and J usage is TRBJ2-1; the D is unclear. The CDR3 has 16 amino acids. Germline values: CDR1 SGHTA, CDR2 FQGNSA. The V end lost 2 bases, the J end lost 0 bases, and 11 bases lay between the germline ends. Here the CDR3 reads CASSLYGPSSYNEQFF. The DNA for the CDR3 is TGTGCCAGCAGCTTATATGGCCCCAGCTCCTACAATGAGCAGTTCTTC. The entire variable domain, with the rest obtained from reference TRBV7-2 and TRBJ2-1, is as follows: GAGVSQSPSNKVTEKGKDVELRCDPISGHTALYWYRQSLGQGLEFLIYFQGNSAPDKSGLPSDRFSAERTGGSVSTLTIQRTQQEDSAVYLCASSLYGPSSYNEQFFGPGTRLTVL.

This clone has only one observation. The J gene is TRBJ1-2, the V gene TRBV2, with 7 bases that match TRBD1. CDR3 size: 14 residues. Germline V CDR1 and CDR2: SNHLY, FYNNEI. Trimming removed 8 bases from V and 2 bases from J; junction bases left unmatched: 8. The CDR3 nucleotides are TGTGCCAGCGTTCGAGACAGGGTCAACTATGGCTACACCTTC. This gives the protein CASVRDRVNYGYTF.

This clone was counted only a few times. V and J are TRBV5-4 and TRBJ2-2; 8 nucleotides match TRBD1. Trimming cost V 1 base and J 8 bases; bases outside gene matches: 10. This CDR3 is built from 16 residues. Germline CDR1 SGHNT, CDR2 YYREEE (reference sequence). This chain's CDR3 is CASSLISGGAKGELFF. The CDR3 bases are TGTGCCAGCAGCTTGATTTCAGGGGGCGCGAAAGGGGAGCTGTTTTTT.

The chain has TRBV6-6 and TRBJ2-7; the match to TRBD1 covers 7 bases. This CDR3 has 16 amino acids. Germline CDR1 reads MNHNY; CDR2 reads SVGAGI (reference sequence). The V gene end was trimmed by 0 bases and the J gene end by 9 bases; junction bases not matched to a gene: 14. In DNA form, the CDR3 reads TGTGCCAGCAGTTACTCGATAGGGACAGCTTCTCCCTTGCAGTACTTC. It encodes CASSYSIGTASPLQYF.

The rearrangement links TRBV7-2 to TRBJ2-3; possible D gene TRBD2, 5 bases. This CDR3 spans 14 amino acids. V was shortened by 2 bases and J by 0 bases, with 6 bases between the two germline ends. Germline V lookup: CDR1 SGHTA, CDR2 FQGNSA. The CDR3 loop is CASSLTSSTDTQYF. CDR3 nucleotide sequence: TGTGCCAGCAGCTTAACTAGTAGCACAGATACGCAGTATTTT.

This clone was detected only a few times. The chain employs TRBV11-3 and TRBJ2-5; 14 bases map to TRBD2. CDR1 is SGHNT, CDR2 YENEEA, per germline. V was pared by 1 base and J by 4 bases, with 5 bases of the junction left unmatched. This CDR3 has 17 amino acids. CDR3 amino acids: CASSLGGTSGGTETQYF. CDR3 nucleotide sequence: TGTGCCAGCAGCTTAGGAGGGACTAGCGGGGGAACAGAGACCCAGTACTTC.

This chain uses TRBV11-3 with TRBJ2-2, with TRBD1 matching 9 bases. Germline lookup yields CDR1 SGHNT and CDR2 YENEEA. CDR3 size: 15 residues. V dropped 2 bases and J dropped 6; count of bases not matched to a gene: 4. The CDR3 spells CASSLIQGAAGELFF. As DNA, the CDR3 is TGTGCCAGCAGCTTAATACAGGGGGCGGCCGGGGAGCTGTTTTTT.

A word on this clone: The junction does not match germline at one end; this may be a read error. The gene calls are TRBV6-2 or TRBV6-3 and TRBJ2-5; TRBD2 aligns across 7 bases. The CDR3 totals 15 residues. Germline CDR1 MNHEY, CDR2 SVGEGT. CDR3 sequence: CASSYYRTSQETQYF. CDR3 nucleotides: TGTGCCAGCAGCTACTACAGGACTAGTCAAGAGACCCAGTACTTC.

The chain employs TRBV28 and TRBJ2-3; D remains ambiguous. Trimming pared 5 bases from V and 4 bases from J, leaving 13 bases between. The CDR3 has 14 residues. The V gene's germline CDR1 is MDHEN and CDR2 SYDVKM. The CDR3 DNA sequence: TGTGCCAGCAGTCCTGACGTGGGCGCAGATACGCAGTATTTT. It encodes CASSPDVGADTQYF. The full variable domain, rest sourced from reference TRBV28 and TRBJ2-3, is DVKVTQSSRYLVKRTGEKVFLECVQDMDHENMFWYRQDPGLGLRLIYFSYDVKMKEKGDIPEGYSVSREKKERFSLILESASTNQTSMYLCASSPDVGADTQYFGPGTRLTVL.